The clone carrying this T cell receptor (beta chain) has only one observation. What it recognizes is unknown. These data belong to a study of vaccination effects on CD4 cells after COVID-19. Overall study: Sample provision by two convalescent patients occurred 16 days and one week before vaccination. Study-wide findings and caveats: Marked clonal contraction was seen in infection- and vaccine-induced clones late after vaccination.

This table comes from immunoSEQ multiplex PCR, and its TCRdb copy is limited to in-frame clones, with some not included. The sample records tens of thousands of clones, under 80% being singletons. The ViraFEST assay expanded antigen-specific CD4+ T cells with viral peptide pools before sequencing. On day 10 of culture, CD4+ T cells were separated out. SARS-CoV-2 infection was confirmed by PCR in the person between March and December 2020. Researchers reported culturing over 1.5 million PBMC in each well, adding 8 to 10 IU/ml IL-2 and about 10 ug/ml peptides. The germline CDR1 and CDR2 sequences are MNHNS and SASEGT. Trimming left V 3 bases short and J 2 bases short, with 15 bases between. The CDR3 has 16 residues.

The receptor comes from a human donor who had a prior SARS-CoV-2 infection. The material was CD4+ T cells from PBMCs cultured with HIV peptides, obtained before COVID-19 vaccination. The subset denotes: HIV-1 Nef peptide pool negative control/reference culture. The rearrangement joins TRBV6-1 to TRBJ2-3; no definite D call. The CDR3 reads CASSEWSAIYTDTQYF. The CDR3 coding sequence is TGTGCCAGCAGTGAGTGGTCTGCCATTTACACAGATACGCAGTATTTT.